This T cell receptor beta chain was recorded in a study of read filtering for tumor transcriptome and immune sequencing. About the research overall: Patients were 17 male and about 15 female, mean age around 67 years, range roughly 47 to 85. By R-ISS, stages I, II and III held roughly 8, 16 and 7 patients.

Molecular barcoded adaptors covering alpha/delta and beta/gamma chains were used on 400 to 450 ng RNA. TCRdb independently ran MiXCR on the reads; one entry per CDR3 protein. The repertoire has around 38,000 distinct CDR3 sequences, roughly an eighth of them found once; the top ten carry roughly 30%. There are 12 residues in the CDR3. Germline V CDR1 and CDR2: SGHNT, YYREEE (reference sequence). The V and J ends lost 5 bases and 1 base respectively, with 6 bases between them. Whole-study results and caveats: This fraction held mixed bone marrow immune cells after CD138-negative sorting.

Ten or more counts support this clonotype. The antigen remains undetermined. The TCR originated in a donor at least 40 years old with multiple myeloma. The rearrangement links TRBV5-4 to TRBJ1-1; D is unclear. Sequencing input: a population of CD138-negative cells sorted from bone marrow. The CDR3 sequence: CASRRGNTEAFF. The CDR3 nucleotides are TGTGCCAGCAGACGGGGGAACACTGAAGCTTTCTTT.